The sequence of this T cell receptor beta chain was determined in a study of T cell responses to AZD1222 COVID-19 vaccine. Second-dose groups at about 4 or about 12 weeks were pooled. Notes on the study in general: Mostly white British, mostly female donors; authors suggested clonal diversity may be underestimated.

Data came from immunoSEQ multiplex PCR; TCRdb stores just in-frame clones and leaves some out. The sample lists 180,000 or so clones; 90% to 95% were seen once. This clone was seen just once. Antigen: not known. The germline gives CDR1 KGHSH, CDR2 LQKENI. Trimming cost V 3 bases and J 5 bases, with 8 bases left between them. This CDR3 is built from 13 residues. The rearrangement joins TRBV18 to TRBJ2-1; D might be TRBD1 or TRBD2, each matching 5 bases. This TCR was sampled from an adult who received the AZD1222 COVID-19 vaccine. The sample in question was peripheral blood, obtained 28 days after the second AZD1222 dose. As DNA, the CDR3 is TGTGCCAGCTCACCCGGGACCAACAATGAGCAGTTCTTC. Its translation is CASSPGTNNEQFF.